The rows below give T cell receptor beta chains drawn from one sample of a study of shared clonotypes between healthy human individuals. Sequencing was performed with immunoSEQ multiplex PCR; in TCRdb, only in-frame clones are kept and a portion is missing. In the table there are a few hundred thousand clones, 70% to 80% of which are singletons. Input material: PBMCs. The receptors were sampled from a middle-aged woman in good health. Some clones in this sample may be carry-over from other donors' samples. Both conserved end residues are part of each CDR3. D genes are given only for firm matches. Some rows mark clone size as missing; the rest say once, few, many or name a class of expanded clone.

TRBJ2-7 - - TRBV18 TGTGCCAGCTCACCCGCCCGCTACGAGCAGTACTTC CASSPARYEQYF
TRBJ1-6 - - TRBV28 TGTGCCAGCGGACAGAATAATTCACCCCTCCACTTT CASGQNNSPLHF
TRBJ2-3 - - TRBV7-8 TGTGCCAGCAGGGGGCATCTAGGACCAGATACGCAGTATTTT CASRGHLGPDTQYF
TRBJ2-1 - - TRBV5-8 TGTGCCAGCAGCCGATACAATGAGCAGTTCTTC CASSRYNEQFF
TRBJ1-1 - - TRBV27 TGTGCCAGCAGTCCCTCCTCCGACTATGTGAACACTGAAGCTTTCTTT CASSPSSDYVNTEAFF
TRBJ2-1 - - TRBV25-1 TGTGCCAGCAGTGAAGTCGGGGGGCTCAATGAGCAGTTCTTC CASSEVGGLNEQFF
TRBJ2-7 TRBD2 once TRBV7-2 TGTGCCAGCAGCTTAGCCGGGCTAGCGGGCTCCTACGAGCAGTACTTC CASSLAGLAGSYEQYF
TRBJ1-2 TRBD1 - TRBV19 TGTGCCAGTAGTATCCCGGGACAGGTTTATGGCTACACCTTC CASSIPGQVYGYTF
TRBJ1-4 - - TRBV9 TGTGCCAGCAGCCCCTGGGGGGGGGATGAAAAACTGTTTTTT CASSPWGGDEKLFF
TRBJ1-2 - - TRBV7-2 TGTGCCAGCAGCTTAGAGCCCGGCAGCCCCTATGGCTACACCTTC CASSLEPGSPYGYTF
TRBJ2-3 - many TRBV12-2 TGTGCAAGTCGCCCCTGGGACAGGGCTAGCACAGATACGCAGTATTTT CASRPWDRASTDTQYF
TRBJ2-1 TRBD2 - TRBV9 TGTGCCAGCAGCGTAGCGTCAGGCGGGAGTGGCTACAATGAGCAGTTCTTC CASSVASGGSGYNEQFF
TRBJ2-6 TRBD1 few TRBV9 TGTGCCAGCAGTAGGACAGGGGGCGGTGGGGCCAACGTCCTGACTTTC CASSRTGGGGANVLTF
TRBJ1-4 - once TRBV2 TGTGCCAGCGGGAGACAGATAAATGAAAAACTGTTTTTT CASGRQINEKLFF
TRBJ2-3 - - TRBV6-5 TGTGCCAGCAGATCCACAGATACGCAGTATTTT CASRSTDTQYF
TRBJ1-4 TRBD1 - TRBV15 TGTGCCACCAGCAAGTGGACAGGGGAGGAAAAACTGTTTTTT CATSKWTGEEKLFF
TRBJ2-7 TRBD2 - TRBV14 TGTGCCAGCAGCCAAGGACTAGCGGGAGGTTGGTACGAGCAGTACTTC CASSQGLAGGWYEQYF
TRBJ2-7 TRBD1 - TRBV6-5 TGTGCCAGCAGGCGGGGACAGGGAGTCTACGAGCAGTACTTC CASRRGQGVYEQYF
TRBJ2-2 TRBD2 once TRBV19 TGTGCCAGTAGTACTAGCGGGAGCACCGGGGAGCTGTTTTTT CASSTSGSTGELFF
TRBJ2-7 TRBD1 many TRBV6-5 TGTGCCAGCAGATTCACAGGGGGCGTCGAGCAGTACTTC CASRFTGGVEQYF
TRBJ2-1 - - TRBV29-1 TGCAGCGGGCGCGGCACCGCGGTAAATGAGCAGTTCTTC CSGRGTAVNEQFF
TRBJ1-2 - few TRBV18 TGTACCAGCTCACCACTGTCAGGCGCTAACTATGGCTACACCTTC CTSSPLSGANYGYTF
TRBJ2-5 - few TRBV5-1 TGCGCCAGCAGCTTGAGGCCCTCGCTTAGGACAGATCGGAGCCCGCAAGAGACCCAGTACTTC CASSLRPSLRTDRSPQETQYF
TRBJ2-1 - - TRBV4-1 TGCGCCAGCAGCCAAGGGGGGGTTCTCGATGAGCAGTTCTTC CASSQGGVLDEQFF
TRBJ1-5 - - TRBV6-1 TGTGCCAGCAGTATTACAGGGCACGGCAATCAGCCCCAGCATTTT CASSITGHGNQPQHF
TRBJ2-5 - - TRBV2 TGTGCCAGCACACCTATATCGGAGACCCAGTACTTC CASTPISETQYF
TRBJ2-7 TRBD1 - TRBV5-1 TGCGCCAGCAGCTTGGAAGGGGGCGCTTCTTTAATCTACGAGCAGTACTTC CASSLEGGASLIYEQYF
TRBJ2-2 TRBD2 - TRBV4-1 TGCGCCAGCAGCCCCGGTGCTAGCGGGAGGACCGGGGAGCTGTTTTTT CASSPGASGRTGELFF
TRBJ2-1 - - TRBV6-4 TGTGCCAGCAGCCCCACGGGGGGCGTTGGCAATGAGCAGTTCTTC CASSPTGGVGNEQFF
TRBJ2-5 TRBD2 - TRBV19 TGTGCCAGTAGTACTCCGGGACTAGCGGGAGACGCCAGGGAGACCCAGTACTTC CASSTPGLAGDARETQYF
TRBJ2-7 - - TRBV21-1 TGTGCCAGCAGCAAGGGGGTCACGGTAGTTTGCTGCTGCGAGCAGTACTTC CASSKGVTVVCCCEQYF
TRBJ2-5 - - TRBV5-1 TGCGCCAGCAAGTCTACTGCAACCCCCCCGCAGACCCAGTACTTC CASKSTATPPQTQYF